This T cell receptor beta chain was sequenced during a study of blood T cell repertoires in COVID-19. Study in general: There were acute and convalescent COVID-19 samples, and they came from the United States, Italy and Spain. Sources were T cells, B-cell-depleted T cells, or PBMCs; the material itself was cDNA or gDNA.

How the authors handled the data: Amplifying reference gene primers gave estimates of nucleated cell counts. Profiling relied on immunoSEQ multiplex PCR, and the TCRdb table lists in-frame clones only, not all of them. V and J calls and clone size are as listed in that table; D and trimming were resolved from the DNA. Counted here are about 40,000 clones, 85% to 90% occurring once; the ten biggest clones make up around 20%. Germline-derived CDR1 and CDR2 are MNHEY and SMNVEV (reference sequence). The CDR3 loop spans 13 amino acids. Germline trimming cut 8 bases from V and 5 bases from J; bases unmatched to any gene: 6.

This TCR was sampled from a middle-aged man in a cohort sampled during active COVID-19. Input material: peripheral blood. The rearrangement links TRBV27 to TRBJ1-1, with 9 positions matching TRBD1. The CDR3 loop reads CASGTGGGTEAFF. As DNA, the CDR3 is TGTGCCAGCGGAACAGGGGGCGGAACTGAAGCTTTCTTT.